The present T cell receptor beta chain was sequenced within a study of shared clonotypes between healthy human individuals. This clone was counted a single time. Sequencing used immunoSEQ multiplex PCR; TCRdb keeps in-frame clones, though not all of them. Of about 2.3 million clones listed, 85% to 95% are singletons. Germline CDR1 is SGHNT and CDR2 is YENEEA. The length of the CDR3 is 16 residues. V trimming: 5 bases; J trimming: 4 bases; junction bases outside the gene matches: 6. This sequence originates from a man aged 18 to 29 in good health. Some clones in this sample may be carry-over from other donors' samples. The chain joins TRBV11-3 to TRBJ2-1; TRBD2 aligns across 12 bases. Sequenced input: naive CD4+ T cells from PBMCs. Subset specified: CD45RA+ positively selected. In DNA form, the CDR3 reads TGTGCCAGCAGCCTCCGGACTAGCGGGGATTACAATGAGCAGTTCTTC. This gives the protein CASSLRTSGDYNEQFF.